The 20 T cell receptor beta chains below were found in one sample sequenced in a study of radiotherapy plus CTLA-4 blockade in lung cancer. The data were produced by immunoSEQ multiplex PCR, yet TCRdb's version contains in-frame clones alone and is incomplete. The table shows more than 40,000 clones, with approximately 91% occurring only once. Sequencing used peripheral blood, obtained from a patient treated with radiotherapy plus ipilimumab. These receptors all come from a human donor with non-small cell lung cancer whose response to radiotherapy plus ipilimumab could not be evaluated.

The chain links TRBV29-1 to TRBJ2-2, with 8 bases that match TRBD2. The CDR3 is 14 amino acids. Per the germline V gene, CDR1 is SQVTM and CDR2 is ANQGSEA. V shed 4 bases and J 8 bases; nucleotides not matched to a gene: 9. The CDR3 sequence is CSVGRTGGLGELFF. DNA of the CDR3: TGCAGCGTTGGTCGAACGGGGGGGCTTGGGGAGCTGTTTTTT.

The genes are TRBV2 and TRBJ2-6; 8 nucleotides align to TRBD1. Germline CDR1 reads SNHLY; CDR2 reads FYNNEI. The J segment lost 2 bases and the V segment lost 6 bases, leaving 12 bases of the junction unmatched. The CDR3 consists of 18 residues. The CDR3 coding sequence is TGTGCCAGCAGCCAAGGGACAGGTGGTTCTGCTGGGGCCAACGTCCTGACTTTC. Translating it yields CASSQGTGGSAGANVLTF.

The chain is built from TRBV18 and TRBJ2-3; 16 bases map to TRBD2. Germline CDR1 reads KGHSH; CDR2 reads LQKENI. Losses at the gene ends were 3 bases for V and 3 bases for J; bases not matched to a gene: 6. This CDR3 region has 18 residues. Here the CDR3 reads CASSPGLAGGPGTDTQYF. The CDR3 region has the DNA TGTGCCAGCTCACCGGGACTAGCGGGGGGGCCGGGGACAGATACGCAGTATTTT.

This clone occurred a few times. The V gene is TRBV4-1, the J gene TRBJ2-5; 10 nucleotides line up with TRBD2. There are 15 residues in the CDR3. The J segment lost 5 bases and the V segment lost 11 bases, leaving 14 bases of the junction unmatched. Germline V lookup: CDR1 MGHRA, CDR2 YSYEKL. The CDR3 coding sequence is TGCGCCTCCACCTCAAGCGGGAGGGCCGTGGAGACCCAGTACTTC. It specifies CASTSSGRAVETQYF.

The chain recombines TRBV15 with TRBJ1-4; D gene unclear. From germline, CDR1 is LNHNV and CDR2 YYDKDF (reference sequence). V dropped 0 bases and J dropped 5 bases, with 13 bases sitting between them. The CDR3 sequence is 16 residues long. The CDR3 reads CATSRDPGGGNEKLFF. CDR3 in DNA: TGTGCCACCAGCAGAGATCCTGGTGGAGGAAATGAAAAACTGTTTTTT. Complete variable domain (other parts from reference TRBV15 and TRBJ1-4): DAMVIQNPRYQVTQFGKPVTLSCSQTLNHNVMYWYQQKSSQAPKLLFHYYDKDFNNEADTPDNFQSRRPNTSFCFLDIRSPGLGDTAMYLCATSRDPGGGNEKLFFGSGTQLSVL.

V gene TRBV5-1 combines with J gene TRBJ2-5, with D possibly being TRBD2 (5 bases). Trimming stripped 4 bases from V and 4 bases from J, with 14 bases between. The germline gives CDR1 SGHRS, CDR2 YFSETQ. This CDR3 contains 14 residues. DNA of the CDR3: TGCGCCAGCAGCCCAGGACGGACTGCAGAGACCCAGTACTTC. Translation gives CASSPGRTAETQYF. Supplemented by reference TRBV5-1 and TRBJ2-5, the full variable domain reads KAGVTQTPRYLIKTRGQQVTLSCSPISGHRSVSWYQQTPGQGLQFLFEYFSETQRNKGNFPGRFSGRQFSNSRSEMNVSTLELGDSALYLCASSPGRTAETQYFGPGTRLLVL.

The chain uses TRBV6-1 and TRBJ1-1; 8 bases match TRBD1. This CDR3 is 12 amino acids long. Germline CDR1 and CDR2: MNHNS and SASEGT. V was clipped by 6 bases and J by 11 bases; unmatched bases: 8. CDR3: CASSVDRVRAFF. In DNA, the CDR3 is TGTGCCAGCAGCGTGGACAGGGTGCGGGCTTTCTTT.

The rearrangement joins TRBV2 to TRBJ2-7; 9 bases match TRBD1. The germline V gene has CDR1 SNHLY and CDR2 FYNNEI. The CDR3 runs 14 residues. The ends lost 5 bases at V and 6 bases at J; junction bases unmatched: 8. This CDR3 is CASSLGQGIREQYF. DNA of the CDR3: TGTGCCAGCAGTCTGGGACAGGGAATCCGCGAGCAGTACTTC.

The chain combines TRBV11-3 with TRBJ1-3, with no clear D. CDR3 length: 13 amino acids. The germline gives CDR1 SGHNT, CDR2 YENEEA. V was shortened by 5 bases and J by 3 bases, with 8 bases between the two germline ends. The CDR3 spells CASSHHIGNTIYF. CDR3 DNA sequence: TGTGCCAGCAGCCATCACATTGGAAACACCATATATTTT.

The chain employs TRBV28 and TRBJ2-7, with D tentatively TRBD1 (6 bases). This CDR3 is built from 15 residues. V lost 2 bases and J 3 bases, leaving 14 bases between the germline ends. Germline V gene data show CDR1 as MDHEN and CDR2 as SYDVKM. The CDR3 loop reads CASSLPGTLFYEQYF. CDR3 bases: TGTGCCAGCAGTTTACCCGGGACACTGTTCTACGAGCAGTACTTC.

The chain uses TRBV30 and TRBJ2-1; D perhaps matches TRBD1 (6 bases). The CDR3 runs to 14 residues. V was clipped by 5 bases and J by 4 bases, with 15 bases between them. Germline-derived CDR1 and CDR2 are GTSNPN and SVGIG (reference sequence). The CDR3 DNA follows: TGTGCCTGGTACTCACAGGGTTGGTACAATGAGCAGTTCTTC. Its translation: CAWYSQGWYNEQFF.

The CDR3 region is CASSPLPGSNQPQHF. The CDR3 DNA reads TGTGCCAGCAGCCCACTCCCAGGTAGCAATCAGCCCCAGCATTTT. The chain combines TRBV6-6 with TRBJ1-5; D is undetermined. The CDR3 is 15 amino acids. Trimming left V 6 bases short and J 0 bases short, with 12 bases between. Germline CDR1 MNHNY, CDR2 SVGAGI (reference sequence).

The chain links TRBV10-2 to TRBJ2-6; 8 nucleotides line up with TRBD1. CDR3 length: 14 residues. Germline CDR1 WSHSY, CDR2 SAAADI. V lost 8 bases to trimming and J lost 2 bases; unmatched junction nucleotides: 2. CDR3 nucleotide sequence: TGCGCCAGCGAGACAGGGGCTGGGGCCAACGTCCTGACTTTC. As protein: CASETGAGANVLTF.

This clone was picked up one time. This rearrangement joins TRBV5-5 to TRBJ2-1; 13 positions agree with TRBD2. The germline V gene encodes CDR1 SGHKS and CDR2 YYEKEE (reference sequence). There are 19 residues in the CDR3. V trimming: 4 bases; J trimming: 3 bases; junction bases outside the gene matches: 13. In DNA form, the CDR3 reads TGTGCCAGCAGCATGGGACTAGCGGGGTTCGGCCAGATCTACAATGAGCAGTTCTTC. Translated, it gives CASSMGLAGFGQIYNEQFF.

About this clone: This CDR3 is missing its conserved last phenylalanine or tryptophan, likely due to a read error. The V gene is TRBV6-1, the J gene TRBJ2-3, with a weak D call TRBD1 (6 bases). Germline V gene lookup returns CDR1 MNHNS and CDR2 SASEGT. This CDR3 is 16 amino acids long. The germline V and J ends were trimmed by 0 bases and 4 bases, with 14 bases remaining between them. CDR3 DNA: TGTGCCAGCAGTGAAGCGGGGCGGCACAGGGCAGATACGCAGTATTCT. Its protein is CASSEAGRHRADTQYS.

This chain connects TRBV7-2 to TRBJ1-5, with a tentative D call TRBD1 (6 bases). V lost 4 bases and J lost 7, with 14 bases in between. This CDR3 contains 14 residues. CDR1 and CDR2 from the germline V gene are SGHTA and FQGNSA. The CDR3 spells CASSSDSLWQPQHF. The CDR3 region has the DNA TGTGCCAGCAGCTCGGACAGTTTGTGGCAGCCCCAGCATTTT.

The CDR3 reads CASSELAGMETQYF. In nucleotides, the CDR3 is TGTGCCAGCAGTGAACTAGCGGGTATGGAGACCCAGTACTTC. This rearrangement joins TRBV2 to TRBJ2-5; TRBD2 agrees at 8 bases. With V trimmed by 2 bases and J by 5 bases, 4 bases remained unmatched. This CDR3 is built from 14 residues. Germline CDR1 is SNHLY and CDR2 is FYNNEI.

This chain connects TRBV2 to TRBJ2-7; 12 bases line up with TRBD2. The CDR3 has 14 amino acids. The V segment lost 6 bases and the J segment 6 bases; nucleotides outside the gene matches: 6. Germline-derived CDR1 and CDR2 are SNHLY and FYNNEI. CDR3 DNA: TGTGCCAGCAGGCAACTAGCGGGAGGCCTCGAGCAGTACTTC. It is translated as CASRQLAGGLEQYF. Full variable domain (outside the CDR3, taken from reference TRBV2 and TRBJ2-7): EPEVTQTPSHQVTQMGQEVILRCVPISNHLYFYWYRQILGQKVEFLVSFYNNEISEKSEIFDDQFSVERPDGSNFTLKIRSTKLEDSAMYFCASRQLAGGLEQYFGPGTRLTVT.

This chain uses TRBV2 with TRBJ2-1; D is uncertain. The germline V gene has CDR1 SNHLY and CDR2 FYNNEI. The V and J ends lost 3 bases and 6 bases respectively, with 15 bases between them. The CDR3 has 15 residues. The CDR3 DNA reads TGTGCCAGCAGTGACGGGTCTAGTCCTCCCAATGAGCAGTTCTTC. As protein: CASSDGSSPPNEQFF.

The chain uses TRBV15 and TRBJ1-2; D possibly corresponds to TRBD1 (6 bases). The CDR3 spans 14 residues. Germline-derived CDR1 and CDR2 are LNHNV and YYDKDF (reference sequence). Trimming cost V 1 base and J 13 bases, with 19 bases left between them. This CDR3 is CATSRVESGVPGTF. CDR3 nucleotides: TGTGCCACCAGCAGAGTGGAGTCAGGGGTTCCGGGCACCTTC. The full variable domain, in which reference TRBV15 and TRBJ1-2 provide the parts outside the CDR3, is DAMVIQNPRYQVTQFGKPVTLSCSQTLNHNVMYWYQQKSSQAPKLLFHYYDKDFNNEADTPDNFQSRRPNTSFCFLDIRSPGLGDTAMYLCATSRVESGVPGTFGSGTRLTVV.